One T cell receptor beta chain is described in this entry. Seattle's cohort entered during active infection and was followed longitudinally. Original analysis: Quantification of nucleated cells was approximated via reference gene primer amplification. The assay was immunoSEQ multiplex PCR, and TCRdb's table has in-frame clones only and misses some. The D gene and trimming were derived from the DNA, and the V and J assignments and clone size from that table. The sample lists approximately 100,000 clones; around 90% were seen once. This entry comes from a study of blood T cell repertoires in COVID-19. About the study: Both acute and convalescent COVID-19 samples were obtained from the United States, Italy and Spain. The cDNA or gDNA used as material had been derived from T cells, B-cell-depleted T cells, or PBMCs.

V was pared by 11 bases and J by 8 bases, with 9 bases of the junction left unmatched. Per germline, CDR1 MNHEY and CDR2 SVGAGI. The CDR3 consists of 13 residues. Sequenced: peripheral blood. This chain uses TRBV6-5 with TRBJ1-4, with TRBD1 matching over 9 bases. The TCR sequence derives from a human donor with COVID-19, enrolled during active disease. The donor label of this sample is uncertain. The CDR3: CAGRTGGQEKLFF. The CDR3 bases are TGTGCCGGAAGAACAGGGGGCCAGGAAAAACTGTTTTTT.